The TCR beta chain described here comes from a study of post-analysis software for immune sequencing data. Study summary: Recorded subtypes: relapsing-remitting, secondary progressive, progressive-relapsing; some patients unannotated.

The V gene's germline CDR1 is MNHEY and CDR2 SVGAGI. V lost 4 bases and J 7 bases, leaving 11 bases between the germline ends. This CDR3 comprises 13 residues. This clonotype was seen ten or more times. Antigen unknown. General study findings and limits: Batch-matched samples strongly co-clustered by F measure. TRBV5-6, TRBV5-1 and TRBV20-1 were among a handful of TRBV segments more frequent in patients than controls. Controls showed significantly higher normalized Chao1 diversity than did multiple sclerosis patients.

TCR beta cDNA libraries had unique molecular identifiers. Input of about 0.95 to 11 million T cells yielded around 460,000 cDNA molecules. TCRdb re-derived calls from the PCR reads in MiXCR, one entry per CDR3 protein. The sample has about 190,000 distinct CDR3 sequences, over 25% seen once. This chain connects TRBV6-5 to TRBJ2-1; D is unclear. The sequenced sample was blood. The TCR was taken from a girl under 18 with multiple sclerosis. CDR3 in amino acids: CASSSPWSNEQFF. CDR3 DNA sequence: TGTGCCAGCAGTTCCCCGTGGTCGAATGAGCAGTTCTTC.